Sequencing of this T cell receptor (beta chain) was carried out in a study of cytomegalovirus exposure and HLA in healthy donors. Use of 60 Vbeta and 13 Jbeta primers characterized the PCR. Clones were sequenced by immunoSEQ multiplex PCR, and TCRdb holds only the in-frame ones, with some missing. In the table there are about 110,000 clones, 65% to 80% of which are singletons. Trimming stripped 6 bases from V and 7 bases from J, with 10 bases between. CDR1 MNHEY and CDR2 SVGAGI come from the germline V gene. There are 13 residues in the CDR3. The TCR was taken from a young man in good health and CMV-seropositive. The source material was PBMCs. The gene calls are TRBV6-5 and TRBJ1-6; D may be TRBD1 (6 bases). The CDR3 sequence is CASRETGNSPLHF. CDR3 DNA sequence: TGTGCCAGCAGGGAAACAGGGAATTCACCCCTCCACTTT.